This TCR beta chain was captured in a study of T cell changes during pregnancy in multiple sclerosis. Germline V gene sequence: CDR1 MNHNY, CDR2 SVGAGI (reference sequence). The CDR3 sequence is 13 residues long. Trimming left V 8 bases short and J 0 bases short, with 10 bases between. The repertoire was sequenced with immunoSEQ multiplex PCR; TCRdb's copy has only in-frame clones and lacks some. This table has about 88,000 clones, roughly 90% appearing once. This clone is a singleton in its sample. This chain links TRBV6-6 with TRBJ1-1; maybe TRBD1 (5 bases). This specimen consisted of peripheral blood, obtained in the first trimester of pregnancy. The clonotype comes from a female donor with multiple sclerosis, enrolled in a pregnancy study. CDR3: CASCGHMNTEAFF. The DNA for the CDR3 is TGTGCCAGCTGTGGACATATGAACACTGAAGCTTTCTTT.